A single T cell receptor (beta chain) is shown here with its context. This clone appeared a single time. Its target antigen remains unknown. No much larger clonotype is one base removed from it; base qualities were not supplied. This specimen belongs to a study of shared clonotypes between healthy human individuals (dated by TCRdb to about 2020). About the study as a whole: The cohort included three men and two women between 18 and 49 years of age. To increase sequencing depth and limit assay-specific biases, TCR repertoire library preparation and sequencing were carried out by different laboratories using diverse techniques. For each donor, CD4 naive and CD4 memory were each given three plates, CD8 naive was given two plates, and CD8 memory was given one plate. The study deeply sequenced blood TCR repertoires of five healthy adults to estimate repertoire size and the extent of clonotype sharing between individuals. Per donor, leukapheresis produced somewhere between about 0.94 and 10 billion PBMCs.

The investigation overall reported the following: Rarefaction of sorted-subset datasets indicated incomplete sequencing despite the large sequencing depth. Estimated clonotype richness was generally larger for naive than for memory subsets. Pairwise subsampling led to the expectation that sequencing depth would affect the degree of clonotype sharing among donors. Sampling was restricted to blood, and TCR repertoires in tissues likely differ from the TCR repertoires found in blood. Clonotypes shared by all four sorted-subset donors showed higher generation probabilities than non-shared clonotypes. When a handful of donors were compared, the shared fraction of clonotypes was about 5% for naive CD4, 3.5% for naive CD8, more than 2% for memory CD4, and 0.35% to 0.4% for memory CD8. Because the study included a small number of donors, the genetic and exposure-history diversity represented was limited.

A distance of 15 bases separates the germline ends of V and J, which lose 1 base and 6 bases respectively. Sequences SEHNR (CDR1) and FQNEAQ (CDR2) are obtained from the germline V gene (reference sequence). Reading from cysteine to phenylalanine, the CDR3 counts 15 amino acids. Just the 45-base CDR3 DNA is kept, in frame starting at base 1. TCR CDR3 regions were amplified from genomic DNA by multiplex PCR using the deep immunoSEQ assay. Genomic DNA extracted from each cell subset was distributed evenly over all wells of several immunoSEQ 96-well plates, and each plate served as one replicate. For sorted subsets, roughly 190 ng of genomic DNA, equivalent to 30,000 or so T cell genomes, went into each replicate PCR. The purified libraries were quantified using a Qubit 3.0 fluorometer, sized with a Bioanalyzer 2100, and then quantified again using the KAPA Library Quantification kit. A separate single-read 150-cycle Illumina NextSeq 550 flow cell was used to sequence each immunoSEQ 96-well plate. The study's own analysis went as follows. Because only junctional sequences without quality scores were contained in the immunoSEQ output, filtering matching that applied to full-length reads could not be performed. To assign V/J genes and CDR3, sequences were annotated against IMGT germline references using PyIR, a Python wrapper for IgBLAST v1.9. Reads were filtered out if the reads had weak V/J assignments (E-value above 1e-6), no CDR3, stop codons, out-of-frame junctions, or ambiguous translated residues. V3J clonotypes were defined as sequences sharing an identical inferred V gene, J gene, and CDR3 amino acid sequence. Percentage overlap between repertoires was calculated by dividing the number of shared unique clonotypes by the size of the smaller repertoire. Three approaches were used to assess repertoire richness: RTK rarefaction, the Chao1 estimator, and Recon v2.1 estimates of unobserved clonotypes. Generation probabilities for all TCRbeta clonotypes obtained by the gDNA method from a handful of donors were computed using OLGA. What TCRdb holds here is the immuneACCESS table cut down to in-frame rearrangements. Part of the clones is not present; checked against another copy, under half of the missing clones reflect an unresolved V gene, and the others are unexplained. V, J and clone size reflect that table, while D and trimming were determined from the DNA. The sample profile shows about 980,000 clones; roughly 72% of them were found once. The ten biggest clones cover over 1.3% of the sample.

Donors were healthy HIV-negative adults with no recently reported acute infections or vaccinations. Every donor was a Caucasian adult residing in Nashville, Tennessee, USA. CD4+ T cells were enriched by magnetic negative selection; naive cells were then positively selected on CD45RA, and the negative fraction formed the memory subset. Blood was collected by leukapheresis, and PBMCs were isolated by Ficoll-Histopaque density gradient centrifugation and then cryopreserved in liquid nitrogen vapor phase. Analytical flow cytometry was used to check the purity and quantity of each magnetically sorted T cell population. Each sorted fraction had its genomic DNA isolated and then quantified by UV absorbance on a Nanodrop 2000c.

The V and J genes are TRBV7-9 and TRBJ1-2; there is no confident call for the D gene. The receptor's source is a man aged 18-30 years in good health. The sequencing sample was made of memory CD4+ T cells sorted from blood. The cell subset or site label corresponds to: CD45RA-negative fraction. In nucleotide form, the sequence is TGTGCCAGCAGCTTAGACGGGCGGGTCTGGGATGGCTACACCTTC. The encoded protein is CASSLDGRVWDGYTF.